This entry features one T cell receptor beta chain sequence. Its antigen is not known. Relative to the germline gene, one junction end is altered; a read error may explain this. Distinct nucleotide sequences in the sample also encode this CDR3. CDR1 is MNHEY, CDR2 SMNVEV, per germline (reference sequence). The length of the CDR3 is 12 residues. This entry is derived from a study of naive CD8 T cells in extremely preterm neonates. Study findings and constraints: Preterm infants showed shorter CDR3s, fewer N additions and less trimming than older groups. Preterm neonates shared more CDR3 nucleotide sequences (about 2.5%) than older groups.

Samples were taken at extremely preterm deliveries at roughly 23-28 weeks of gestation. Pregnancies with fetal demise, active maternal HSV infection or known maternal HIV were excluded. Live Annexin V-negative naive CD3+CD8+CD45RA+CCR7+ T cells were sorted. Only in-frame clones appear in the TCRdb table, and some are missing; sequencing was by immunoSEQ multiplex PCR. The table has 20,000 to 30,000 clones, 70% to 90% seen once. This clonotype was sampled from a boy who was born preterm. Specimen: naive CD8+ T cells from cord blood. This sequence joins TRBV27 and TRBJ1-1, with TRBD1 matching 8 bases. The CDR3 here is CASSTGGTEAFF. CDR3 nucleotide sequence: TGCGCCAGCAGTACAGGGGGCACTGAAGCTTTCTTT.